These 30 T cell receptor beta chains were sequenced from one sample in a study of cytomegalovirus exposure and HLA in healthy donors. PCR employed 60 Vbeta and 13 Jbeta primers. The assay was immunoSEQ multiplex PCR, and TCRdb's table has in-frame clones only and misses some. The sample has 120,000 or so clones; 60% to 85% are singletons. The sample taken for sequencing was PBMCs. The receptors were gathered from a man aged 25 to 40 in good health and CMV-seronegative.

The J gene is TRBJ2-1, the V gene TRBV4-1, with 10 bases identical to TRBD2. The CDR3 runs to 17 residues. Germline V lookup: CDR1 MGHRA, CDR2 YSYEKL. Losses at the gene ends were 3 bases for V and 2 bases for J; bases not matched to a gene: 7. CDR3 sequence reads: CASSHISGTSAYNEQFF. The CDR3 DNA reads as TGCGCCAGCAGCCACATATCCGGGACTAGCGCCTACAATGAGCAGTTCTTC.

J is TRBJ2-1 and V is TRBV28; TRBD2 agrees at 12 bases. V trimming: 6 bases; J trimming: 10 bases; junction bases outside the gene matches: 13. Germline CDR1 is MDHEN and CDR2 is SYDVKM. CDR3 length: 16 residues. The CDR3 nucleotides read TGTGCCAGCAGCCAGAACCGGCTAGCGGGAGGGAGCGAGCAGTTCTTC. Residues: CASSQNRLAGGSEQFF.

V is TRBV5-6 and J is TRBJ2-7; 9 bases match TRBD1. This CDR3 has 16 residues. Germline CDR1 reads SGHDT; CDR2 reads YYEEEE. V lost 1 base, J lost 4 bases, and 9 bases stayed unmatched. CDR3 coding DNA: TGTGCCAGCAGCTTGAGGGGACAGGGCGTCCGATACGAGCAGTACTTC. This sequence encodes CASSLRGQGVRYEQYF.

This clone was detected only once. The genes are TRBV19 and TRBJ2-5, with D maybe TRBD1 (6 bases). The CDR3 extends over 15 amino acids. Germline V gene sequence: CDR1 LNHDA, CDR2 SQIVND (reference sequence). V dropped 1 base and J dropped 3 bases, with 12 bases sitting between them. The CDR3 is CASSIGQGIEETQYF. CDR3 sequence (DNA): TGTGCCAGTAGTATAGGGCAGGGGATTGAAGAGACCCAGTACTTC.

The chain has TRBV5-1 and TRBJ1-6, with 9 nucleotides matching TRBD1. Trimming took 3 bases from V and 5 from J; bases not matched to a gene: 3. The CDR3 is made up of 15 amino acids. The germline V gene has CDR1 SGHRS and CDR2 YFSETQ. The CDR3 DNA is TGCGCCAGCAGCTCTCGACAGGGGGATAATTCACCCCTCCACTTT. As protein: CASSSRQGDNSPLHF. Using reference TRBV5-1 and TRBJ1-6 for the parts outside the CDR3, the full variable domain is KAGVTQTPRYLIKTRGQQVTLSCSPISGHRSVSWYQQTPGQGLQFLFEYFSETQRNKGNFPGRFSGRQFSNSRSEMNVSTLELGDSALYLCASSSRQGDNSPLHFGNGTRLTVT.

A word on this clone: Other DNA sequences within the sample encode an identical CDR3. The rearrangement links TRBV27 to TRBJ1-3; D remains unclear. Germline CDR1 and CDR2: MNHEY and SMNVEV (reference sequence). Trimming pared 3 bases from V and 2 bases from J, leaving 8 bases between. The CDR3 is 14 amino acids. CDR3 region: CASSFRGTGNTIYF. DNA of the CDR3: TGTGCCAGCAGTTTCAGAGGGACTGGAAACACCATATATTTT.

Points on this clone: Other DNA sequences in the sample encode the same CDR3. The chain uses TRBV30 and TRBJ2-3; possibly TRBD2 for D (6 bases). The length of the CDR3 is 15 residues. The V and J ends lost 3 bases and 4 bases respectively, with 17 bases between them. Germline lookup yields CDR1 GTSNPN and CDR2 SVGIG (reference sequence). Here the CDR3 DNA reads TGTGCCTGGAGGGGACTTAGTGTCCTCGCAGATACGCAGTATTTT. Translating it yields CAWRGLSVLADTQYF.

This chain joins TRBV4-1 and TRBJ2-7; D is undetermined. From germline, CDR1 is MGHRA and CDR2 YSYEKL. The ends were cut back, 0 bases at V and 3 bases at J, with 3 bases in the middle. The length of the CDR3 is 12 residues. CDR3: CASSQDLYEQYF. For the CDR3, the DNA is TGCGCCAGCAGCCAAGACCTCTACGAGCAGTACTTC.

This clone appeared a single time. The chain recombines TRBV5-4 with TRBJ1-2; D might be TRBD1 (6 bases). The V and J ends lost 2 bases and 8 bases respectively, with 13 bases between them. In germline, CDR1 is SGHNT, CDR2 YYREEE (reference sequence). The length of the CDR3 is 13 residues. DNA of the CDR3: TGTGCCAGCAGCTTTAGACAGGCGGACGGCTACACCTTC. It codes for CASSFRQADGYTF.

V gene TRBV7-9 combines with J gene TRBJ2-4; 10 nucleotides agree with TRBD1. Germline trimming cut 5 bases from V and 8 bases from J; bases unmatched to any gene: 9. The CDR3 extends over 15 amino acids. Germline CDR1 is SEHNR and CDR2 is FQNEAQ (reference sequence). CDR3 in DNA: TGTGCCAGCAGCCAAAACCGGGACAGGGGACACATTCAGTACTTC. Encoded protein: CASSQNRDRGHIQYF.

As DNA, the CDR3 is TGTGCCACCAGCAGAGATGGTTCGACTAGTTCTACAACCCAGTACTTC. Amino acids: CATSRDGSTSSTTQYF. This chain links TRBV15 with TRBJ2-5, with D tentatively TRBD2 (6 bases). From germline, CDR1 is LNHNV and CDR2 YYDKDF (reference sequence). The CDR3 sequence is 16 residues long. Trimming left V 0 bases short and J 8 bases short, with 19 bases between.

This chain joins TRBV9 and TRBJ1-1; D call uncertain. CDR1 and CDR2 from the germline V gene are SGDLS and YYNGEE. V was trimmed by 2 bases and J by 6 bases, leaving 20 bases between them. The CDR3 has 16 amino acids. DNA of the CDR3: TGTGCCAGCAGCGTTGTTGATCGGCTCGGGGAGGCTGAAGCTTTCTTT. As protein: CASSVVDRLGEAEAFF.

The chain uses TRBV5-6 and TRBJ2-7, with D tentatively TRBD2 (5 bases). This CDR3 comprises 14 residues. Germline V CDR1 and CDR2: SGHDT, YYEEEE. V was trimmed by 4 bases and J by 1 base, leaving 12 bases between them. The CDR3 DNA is TGTGCCAGCAGCCGAGGGCGGATTTCCTACGAGCAGTACTTC. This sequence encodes CASSRGRISYEQYF.

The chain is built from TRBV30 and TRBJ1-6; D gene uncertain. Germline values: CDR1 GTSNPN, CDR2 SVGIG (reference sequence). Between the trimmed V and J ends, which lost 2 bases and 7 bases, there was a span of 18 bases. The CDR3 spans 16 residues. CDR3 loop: CAWSNNLSILNSPLHF. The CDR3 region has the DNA TGTGCCTGGAGTAATAATCTTTCTATTCTAAATTCACCCCTCCACTTT.

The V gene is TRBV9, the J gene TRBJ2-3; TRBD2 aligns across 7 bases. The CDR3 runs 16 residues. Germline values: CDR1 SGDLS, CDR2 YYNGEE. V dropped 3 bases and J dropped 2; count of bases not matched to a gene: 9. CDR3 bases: TGTGCCAGCAGCGCGACCGAGGCGGGGGTCACAGATACGCAGTATTTT. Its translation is CASSATEAGVTDTQYF.

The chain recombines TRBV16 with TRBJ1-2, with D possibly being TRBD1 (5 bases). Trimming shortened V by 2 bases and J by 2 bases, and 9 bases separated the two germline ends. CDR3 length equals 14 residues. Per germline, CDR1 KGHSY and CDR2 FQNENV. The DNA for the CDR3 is TGTGCCAGCAGCCAAGTGGGGCACAACTATGGCTACACCTTC. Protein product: CASSQVGHNYGYTF.

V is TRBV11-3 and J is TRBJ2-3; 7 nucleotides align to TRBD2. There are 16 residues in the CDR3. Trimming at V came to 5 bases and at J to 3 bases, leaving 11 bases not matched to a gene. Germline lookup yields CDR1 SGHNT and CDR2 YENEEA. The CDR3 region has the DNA TGTGCCAGCAGCCCACGGGGGGAGGGAGGAACAGATACGCAGTATTTT. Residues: CASSPRGEGGTDTQYF.

The CDR3 sequence: CASSSSPSGGRTGELFF. For the CDR3, the DNA is TGTGCCAGCAGCTCCTCTCCTAGCGGGGGACGTACCGGGGAGCTGTTTTTT. The rearrangement links TRBV7-6 to TRBJ2-2, with TRBD2 matching 10 bases. The CDR3 runs to 17 residues. Germline-derived CDR1 and CDR2 are SGHVS and FNYEAQ. Trimming at V came to 4 bases and at J to 5 bases, leaving 10 bases not matched to a gene.

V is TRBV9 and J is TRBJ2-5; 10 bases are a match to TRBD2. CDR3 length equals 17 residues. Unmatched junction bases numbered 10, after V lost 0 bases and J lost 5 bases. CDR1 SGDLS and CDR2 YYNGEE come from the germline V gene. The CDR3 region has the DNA TGTGCCAGCAGCGTAGAAGGTGGTAGCGGGAGGCAGGAGACCCAGTACTTC. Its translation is CASSVEGGSGRQETQYF.

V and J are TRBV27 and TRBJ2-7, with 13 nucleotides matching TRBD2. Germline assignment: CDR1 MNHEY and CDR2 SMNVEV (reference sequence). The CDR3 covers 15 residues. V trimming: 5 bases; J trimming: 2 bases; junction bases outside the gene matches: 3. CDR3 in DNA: TGTGCCAGCAGTCACACTAGCGGGGGGGCCTACGAGCAGTACTTC. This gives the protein CASSHTSGGAYEQYF.

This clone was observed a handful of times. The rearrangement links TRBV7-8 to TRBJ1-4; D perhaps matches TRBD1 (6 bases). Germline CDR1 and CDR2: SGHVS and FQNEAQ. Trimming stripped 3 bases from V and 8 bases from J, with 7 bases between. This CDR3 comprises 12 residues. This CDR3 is CASSFDREKLFF. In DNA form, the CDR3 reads TGTGCCAGCAGCTTCGACAGGGAAAAACTGTTTTTT.

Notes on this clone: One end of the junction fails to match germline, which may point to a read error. CDR3 DNA sequence: TGTGCCAGCACTCAACCGGTTACCAGACCAGGCGAGCAGCACTTC. It specifies CASTQPVTRPGEQHF. The chain recombines TRBV13 with TRBJ2-5; no clear D gene. Per germline, CDR1 PRHDT and CDR2 FYEKMQ (reference sequence). The CDR3 extends over 15 amino acids.

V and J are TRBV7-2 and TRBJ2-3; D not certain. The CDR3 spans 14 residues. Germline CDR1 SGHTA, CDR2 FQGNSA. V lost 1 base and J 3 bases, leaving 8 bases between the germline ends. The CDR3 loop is CASSLGHGTDTQYF. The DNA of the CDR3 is TGTGCCAGCAGCTTAGGACATGGTACAGATACGCAGTATTTT. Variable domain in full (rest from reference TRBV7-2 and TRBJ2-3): GAGVSQSPSNKVTEKGKDVELRCDPISGHTALYWYRQSLGQGLEFLIYFQGNSAPDKSGLPSDRFSAERTGGSVSTLTIQRTQQEDSAVYLCASSLGHGTDTQYFGPGTRLTVL.

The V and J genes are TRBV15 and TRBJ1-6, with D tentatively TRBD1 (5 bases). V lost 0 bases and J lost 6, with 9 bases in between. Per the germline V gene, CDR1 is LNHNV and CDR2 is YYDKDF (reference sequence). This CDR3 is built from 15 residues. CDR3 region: CATSRDPGFNSPLHF. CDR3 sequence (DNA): TGTGCCACCAGCAGAGATCCAGGGTTTAATTCACCCCTCCACTTT.

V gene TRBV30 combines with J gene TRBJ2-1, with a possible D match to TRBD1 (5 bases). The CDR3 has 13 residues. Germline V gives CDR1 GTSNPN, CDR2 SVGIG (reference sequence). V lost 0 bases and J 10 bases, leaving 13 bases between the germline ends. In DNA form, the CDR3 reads TGTGCCTGGAGTGTCTACCAGGGCGGAGAGCAGTTCTTC. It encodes CAWSVYQGGEQFF.

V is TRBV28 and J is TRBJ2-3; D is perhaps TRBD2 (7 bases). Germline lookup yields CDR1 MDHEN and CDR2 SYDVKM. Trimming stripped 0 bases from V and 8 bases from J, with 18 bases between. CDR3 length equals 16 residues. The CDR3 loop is CASSLWAGGPKGTQYF. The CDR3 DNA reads TGTGCCAGCAGTTTATGGGCCGGGGGGCCGAAGGGTACGCAGTATTTT. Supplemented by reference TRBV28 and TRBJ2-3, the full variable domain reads DVKVTQSSRYLVKRTGEKVFLECVQDMDHENMFWYRQDPGLGLRLIYFSYDVKMKEKGDIPEGYSVSREKKERFSLILESASTNQTSMYLCASSLWAGGPKGTQYFGPGTRLTVL.

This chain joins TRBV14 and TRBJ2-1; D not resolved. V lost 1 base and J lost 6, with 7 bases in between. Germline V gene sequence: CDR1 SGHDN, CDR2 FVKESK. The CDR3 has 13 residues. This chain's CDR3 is CASSQVNGNEQFF. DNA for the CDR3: TGTGCCAGCAGCCAAGTCAACGGCAATGAGCAGTTCTTC.

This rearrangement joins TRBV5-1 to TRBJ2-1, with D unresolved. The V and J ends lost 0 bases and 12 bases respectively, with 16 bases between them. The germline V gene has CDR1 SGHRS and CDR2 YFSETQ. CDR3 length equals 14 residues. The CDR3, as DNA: TGCGCCAGCAGCTTGGACCTCCTGATGAACGGGCAGTTCTTC. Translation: CASSLDLLMNGQFF.

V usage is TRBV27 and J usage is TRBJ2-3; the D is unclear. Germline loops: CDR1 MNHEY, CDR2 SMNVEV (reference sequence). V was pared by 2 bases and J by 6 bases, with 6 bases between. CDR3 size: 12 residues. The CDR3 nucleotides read TGTGCCAGCAGTTTAAACGGGGATACGCAGTATTTT. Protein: CASSLNGDTQYF.

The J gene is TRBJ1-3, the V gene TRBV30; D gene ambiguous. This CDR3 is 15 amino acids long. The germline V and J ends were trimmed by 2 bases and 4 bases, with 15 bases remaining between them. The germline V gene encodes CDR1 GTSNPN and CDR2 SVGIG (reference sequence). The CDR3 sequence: CAWSRHRVSGNTIYF. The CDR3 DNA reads TGTGCCTGGAGTCGCCACCGGGTCTCGGGAAACACCATATATTTT.